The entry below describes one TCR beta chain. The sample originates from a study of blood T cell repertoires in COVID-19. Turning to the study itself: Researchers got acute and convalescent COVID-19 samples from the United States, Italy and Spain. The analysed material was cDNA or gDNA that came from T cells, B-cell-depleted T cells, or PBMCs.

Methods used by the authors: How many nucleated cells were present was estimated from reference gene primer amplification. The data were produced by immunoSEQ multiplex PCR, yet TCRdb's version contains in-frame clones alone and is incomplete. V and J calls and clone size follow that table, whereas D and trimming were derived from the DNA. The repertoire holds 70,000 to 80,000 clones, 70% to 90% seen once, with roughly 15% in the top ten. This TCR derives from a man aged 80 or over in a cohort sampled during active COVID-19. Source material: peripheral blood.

The CDR3 loop reads CSVSQGAEKLFF. The CDR3 bases are TGCAGCGTTTCACAGGGAGCTGAAAAACTGTTTTTT. The V and J genes are TRBV29-1 and TRBJ1-4; tentative D call: TRBD1 (6 bases). CDR1 is SQVTM and CDR2 is ANQGSEA in the germline V gene. The ends were cut back, 5 bases at V and 7 bases at J, with 11 bases in the middle. The CDR3 is 12 amino acids.